This T cell receptor (beta chain) derives from a study of shared T cell receptors in the human thymus. The repertoire was sequenced with immunoSEQ multiplex PCR; TCRdb's copy has only in-frame clones and lacks some. Here the sample spans approximately 400,000 clones, roughly 94% being singletons. Germline loops: CDR1 LNHNV, CDR2 YYDKDF (reference sequence). The CDR3 contains 12 residues. Concerning this clone itself: At one end, the junction sequence differs from germline, possibly due to a read error.

The clonotype comes from a human donor. The sequencing input was thymocytes. The chain joins TRBV15 to TRBJ1-4, with 8 bases lining up with TRBD1. CDR3 sequence reads: CATSRPGTGEIF. In DNA form, the CDR3 reads TGTGCCACCAGCAGACCTGGGACAGGAGAGATTTTT. Full variable domain (missing parts from reference TRBV15 and TRBJ1-4): DAMVIQNPRYQVTQFGKPVTLSCSQTLNHNVMYWYQQKSSQAPKLLFHYYDKDFNNEADTPDNFQSRRPNTSFCFLDIRSPGLGDTAMYLCATSRPGTGEIFGSGTQLSVL.